Reported below is one TCR beta chain. Antigen unknown. A junction end diverges from the germline sequence, so it may reflect a read error. This sample was taken from a study of tumor-infiltrating lymphocytes in primary liver carcinoma. Findings and limits, study-wide: Tumor region pairs overlapped more than did tumor-adjacent and tumor-blood pairs.

The CDR3 has 14 residues. CDR1 MNHEY and CDR2 SVGEGT come from the germline V gene. RNA and DNA were co-extracted from roughly 20-30 mg of unsorted bulk tissue. Priming with a constant-region primer yielded TCR beta cDNA from around 540 ng total RNA. A slightly modified ARM-PCR protocol with three nested multiplex PCR rounds produced these TCR beta libraries. Amplification in the first two PCR rounds was performed using TRBV1-TRBV30 forward primers and a C-beta reverse primer for 10 cycles each. TCRdb re-called the multiplex PCR reads with MiXCR, one entry per CDR3 protein. The sample consists of 90,000 to 110,000 distinct CDR3 sequences, 80% to 85% of them appearing once.

The clonotype was recovered from a man aged 35-49 years with primary liver carcinoma and hepatitis B virus infection. The chain has TRBV6-2 or TRBV6-3 and TRBJ2-7; D unresolved. Sequencing used liver tumor tissue from sampling region 3. As to subset: tumor region T3, left-lateral pole. CDR3 sequence (DNA): TGTGCCAGCAGCCTCCGAGACAAGGCCCACGAGCAGTATTTC. This codes for CASSLRDKAHEQYF.